One TCR beta chain is described in this entry. Its antigen is still unknown. This record belongs to a study of T-cell reconstitution after alpha-beta-depleted transplantation in children. Study-wide results and limits: Some patients' high day-60 TCRbeta diversity was traced to surviving recipient T cells and thymic progenitors. After one year, T-cell counts and TCRbeta diversity mostly came from new T cells. Several hundred rapidly expanded clones from non-depleted graft cells reportedly supplied alpha-beta T cells about two months post-transplant.

The CDR3 is made up of 13 amino acids. V lost 5 bases, J lost 7 bases, and 5 bases stayed unmatched. Using unique molecular identifiers, the investigators prepared the TCRbeta library. Each CDR3 protein gets one entry after TCRdb re-called the PCR reads with MiXCR. Of around 76,000 distinct CDR3 sequences detected, 15% to 20% appear once; the ten largest clones hold about 47%. The chain employs TRBV12-3 or TRBV12-4 and TRBJ2-4, with 7 nucleotides matching TRBD1. The sequences come from PBMCs, mostly from graft donor cells, collected 360 days after TCRalphabeta/CD19-depleted stem cell transplant. This sequence originates from a male patient under 10 years old who had a stem cell transplant for acute lymphoblastic leukemia, so the T cells may come from the graft donor. The CDR3 DNA reads as TGTGCCAGCAGTCTGACAGGGACGAACATTCAGTACTTC. Translation: CASSLTGTNIQYF.